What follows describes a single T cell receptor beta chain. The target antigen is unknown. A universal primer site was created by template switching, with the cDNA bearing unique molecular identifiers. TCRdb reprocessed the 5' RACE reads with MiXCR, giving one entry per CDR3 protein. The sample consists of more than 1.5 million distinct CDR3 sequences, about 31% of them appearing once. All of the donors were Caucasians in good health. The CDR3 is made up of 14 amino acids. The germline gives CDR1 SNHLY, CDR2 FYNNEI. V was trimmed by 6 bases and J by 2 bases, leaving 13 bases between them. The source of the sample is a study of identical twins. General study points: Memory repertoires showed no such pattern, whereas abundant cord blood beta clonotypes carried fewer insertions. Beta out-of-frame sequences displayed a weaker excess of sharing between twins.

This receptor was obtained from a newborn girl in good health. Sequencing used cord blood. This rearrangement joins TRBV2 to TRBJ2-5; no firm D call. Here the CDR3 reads CASRATGLQETQYF. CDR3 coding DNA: TGTGCCAGCAGGGCCACCGGGCTTCAAGAGACCCAGTACTTC.